The clone carrying this TCR beta chain has a handful of counts. Its cognate antigen is unknown. The V gene's germline CDR1 is MNHEY and CDR2 SVGEGT. J was trimmed by 1 base and V by 2 bases; bases with no gene match: 5. CDR3 size: 15 residues. TCR beta CDR3 sequences were amplified from RNA transcripts. TCR CDR3 underwent first-round RT-PCR with the HTBI primer set. TCRdb passed the multiplex PCR reads through MiXCR, listing each CDR3 protein once. Seen here are roughly 640,000 distinct CDR3 sequences, more than 15% observed once, and the top ten hold around 3.5%. The data belong to a study of T cells in Graves' hyperthyroidism and ophthalmopathy. Study-wide points: Blood samples included most of the expanded thyroid clonotypes exceeding 0.001.

Sequenced sample: blood. This TCR derives from a woman aged 40 to 50 with Graves' ophthalmopathy. V is TRBV6-2 or TRBV6-3 and J is TRBJ2-7, with 7 bases identical to TRBD1. The CDR3 DNA sequence: TGTGCCAGCAGTTACGCCCGGGACAGTTCCTACGAGCAGTACTTC. Its protein product is CASSYARDSSYEQYF.